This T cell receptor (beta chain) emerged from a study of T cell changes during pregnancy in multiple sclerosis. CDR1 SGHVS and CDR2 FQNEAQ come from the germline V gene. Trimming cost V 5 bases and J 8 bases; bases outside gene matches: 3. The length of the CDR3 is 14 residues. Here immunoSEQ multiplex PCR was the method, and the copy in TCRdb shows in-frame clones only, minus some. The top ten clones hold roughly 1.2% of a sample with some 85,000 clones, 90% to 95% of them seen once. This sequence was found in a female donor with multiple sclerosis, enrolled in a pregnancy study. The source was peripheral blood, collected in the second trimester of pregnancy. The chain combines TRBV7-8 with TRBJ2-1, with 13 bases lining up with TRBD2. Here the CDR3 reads CASSGLAGVDEQFF. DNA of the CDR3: TGTGCCAGCAGCGGACTAGCGGGAGTGGATGAGCAGTTCTTC.